Described below is a single T cell receptor beta chain sequence and its context. The antigen is unknown. This sample stems from a study of CD4+ T cells in melanoma. Whole-study results and caveats: CD8+ T cell, macrophage and B cell function reportedly correlated with neoantigen-specific CD4+ T cells. Reportedly, melanoma neoantigen-specific CD4+ T cells showed varied differentiation states.

The method was immunoSEQ multiplex PCR; TCRdb's version includes in-frame clones alone and lacks a portion of them. The table has 90,000 to 130,000 clones, roughly 90% seen once. With 2 bases removed from V and 4 bases from J, the gap between germline ends came to 11 bases. Germline lookup yields CDR1 SGDLS and CDR2 YYNGEE. The CDR3 extends over 14 amino acids. The J gene is TRBJ2-3, the V gene TRBV9; possibly TRBD2 for D (6 bases). This clonotype originated in a human donor with melanoma. The sample consisted of peripheral blood. CDR3 in DNA: TGTGCCAGCAGCGTGGCGGGAAGGGCAGATACGCAGTATTTT. Residues: CASSVAGRADTQYF.